This T cell receptor (beta chain) was observed in a study of cytomegalovirus exposure and HLA in healthy donors. Only in-frame clones appear in the TCRdb table, and some are missing; sequencing was by immunoSEQ multiplex PCR. This sample has around 300,000 clones, with 65% to 90% found just once. The CDR3 is 13 residues long. Germline lookup yields CDR1 MNHEY and CDR2 SVGAGI. Trimming removed 4 bases from V and 4 bases from J, with 8 bases in between. Sequencing was done on a sample of PBMCs. This receptor was obtained from a young woman in good health and CMV-seronegative. The chain uses TRBV6-5 and TRBJ1-3, with D uncertain. CDR3 sequence reads: CASSSVAGNTIYF. The CDR3 DNA follows: TGTGCCAGCAGTTCAGTGGCAGGAAACACCATATATTTT.